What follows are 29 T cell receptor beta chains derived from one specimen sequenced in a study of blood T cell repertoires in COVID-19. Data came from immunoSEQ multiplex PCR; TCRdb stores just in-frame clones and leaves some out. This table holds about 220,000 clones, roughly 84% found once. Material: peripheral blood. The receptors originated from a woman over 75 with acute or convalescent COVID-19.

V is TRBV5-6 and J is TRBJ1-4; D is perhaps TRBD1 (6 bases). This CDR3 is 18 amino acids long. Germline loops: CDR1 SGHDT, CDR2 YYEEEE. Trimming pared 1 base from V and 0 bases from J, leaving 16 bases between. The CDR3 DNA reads TGTGCCAGCAGCTTGCGTAAGGGGGTCGGAGCAACTAATGAAAAACTGTTTTTT. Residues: CASSLRKGVGATNEKLFF.

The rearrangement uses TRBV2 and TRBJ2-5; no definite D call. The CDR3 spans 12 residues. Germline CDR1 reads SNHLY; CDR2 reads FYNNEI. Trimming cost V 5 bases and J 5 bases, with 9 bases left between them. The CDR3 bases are TGTGCCAGCAGTTCTGTACGGGAGACCCAGTACTTC. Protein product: CASSSVRETQYF. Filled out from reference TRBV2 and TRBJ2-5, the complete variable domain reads EPEVTQTPSHQVTQMGQEVILRCVPISNHLYFYWYRQILGQKVEFLVSFYNNEISEKSEIFDDQFSVERPDGSNFTLKIRSTKLEDSAMYFCASSSVRETQYFGPGTRLLVL.

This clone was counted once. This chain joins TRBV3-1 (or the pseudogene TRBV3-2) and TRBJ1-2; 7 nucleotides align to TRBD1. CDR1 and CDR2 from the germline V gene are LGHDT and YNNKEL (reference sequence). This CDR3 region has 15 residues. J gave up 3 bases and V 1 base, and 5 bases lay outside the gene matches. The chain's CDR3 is CASSQAFTGDYGYTF. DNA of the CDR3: TGTGCCAGCAGCCAAGCATTCACAGGGGACTATGGCTACACCTTC.

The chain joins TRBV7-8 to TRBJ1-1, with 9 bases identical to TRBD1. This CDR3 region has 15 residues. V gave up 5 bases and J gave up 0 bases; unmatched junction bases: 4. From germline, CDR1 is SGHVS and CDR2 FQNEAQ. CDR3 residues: CASSPGTGMNTEAFF. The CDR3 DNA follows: TGTGCCAGCAGCCCAGGGACAGGGATGAACACTGAAGCTTTCTTT.

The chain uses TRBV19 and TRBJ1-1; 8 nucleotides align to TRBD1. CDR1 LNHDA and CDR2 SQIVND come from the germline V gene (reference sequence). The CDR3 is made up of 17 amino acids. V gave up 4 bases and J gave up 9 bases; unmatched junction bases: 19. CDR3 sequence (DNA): TGTGCCAGTAGTAATGGGAGGGGACAGGCTCAAACACTGAAAGCTTTCTTT. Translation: CASSNGRGQAQTLKAFF.

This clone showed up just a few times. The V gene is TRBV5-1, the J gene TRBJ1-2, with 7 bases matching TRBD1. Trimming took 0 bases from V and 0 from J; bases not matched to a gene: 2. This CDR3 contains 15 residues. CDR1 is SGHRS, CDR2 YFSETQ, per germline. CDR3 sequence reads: CASSLETGANYGYTF. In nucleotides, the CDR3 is TGCGCCAGCAGCTTGGAAACAGGGGCTAACTATGGCTACACCTTC.

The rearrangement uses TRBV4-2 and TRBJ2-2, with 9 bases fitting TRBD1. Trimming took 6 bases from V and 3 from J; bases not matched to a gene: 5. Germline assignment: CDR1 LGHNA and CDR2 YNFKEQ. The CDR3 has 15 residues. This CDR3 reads CASRLGQGDTGELFF. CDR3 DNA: TGTGCCAGCAGGCTGGGACAGGGAGACACCGGGGAGCTGTTTTTT.

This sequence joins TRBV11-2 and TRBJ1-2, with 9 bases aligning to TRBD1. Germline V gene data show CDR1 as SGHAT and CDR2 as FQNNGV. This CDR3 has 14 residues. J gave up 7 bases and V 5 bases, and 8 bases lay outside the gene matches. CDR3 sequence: CASSVAGTGIGYTF. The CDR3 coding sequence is TGTGCCAGCAGCGTCGCCGGGACAGGGATTGGCTACACCTTC. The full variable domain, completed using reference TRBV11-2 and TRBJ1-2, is EAGVAQSPRYKIIEKRQSVAFWCNPISGHATLYWYQQILGQGPKLLIQFQNNGVVDDSQLPKDRFSAERLKGVDSTLKIQPAKLEDSAVYLCASSVAGTGIGYTFGSGTRLTVV.

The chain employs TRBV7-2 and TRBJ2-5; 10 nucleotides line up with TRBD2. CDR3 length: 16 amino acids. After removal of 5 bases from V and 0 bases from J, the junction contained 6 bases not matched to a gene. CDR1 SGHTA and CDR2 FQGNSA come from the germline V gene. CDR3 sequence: CASSILAGAYQETQYF. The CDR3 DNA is TGTGCCAGCAGCATCCTAGCGGGGGCCTACCAAGAGACCCAGTACTTC.

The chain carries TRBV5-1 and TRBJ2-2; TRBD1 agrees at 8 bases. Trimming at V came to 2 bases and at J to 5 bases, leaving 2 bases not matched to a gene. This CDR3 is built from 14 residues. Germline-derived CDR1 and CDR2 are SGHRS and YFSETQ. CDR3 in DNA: TGCGCCAGCAGCTTCCGACAGGGGACCGGGGAGCTGTTTTTT. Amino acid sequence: CASSFRQGTGELFF.

CDR3 in DNA: TGTGCTAGTGGTTCATCGCCCTTTCAGGGGTATGGCTACACCTTC. Translated, it gives CASGSSPFQGYGYTF. The chain is built from TRBV12-5 and TRBJ1-2; D might be TRBD1 (6 bases). CDR1 is LGHNT and CDR2 is FRNRAP in the germline V gene. The germline V and J ends were trimmed by 4 bases and 5 bases, with 17 bases remaining between them. The CDR3 is 15 residues long.

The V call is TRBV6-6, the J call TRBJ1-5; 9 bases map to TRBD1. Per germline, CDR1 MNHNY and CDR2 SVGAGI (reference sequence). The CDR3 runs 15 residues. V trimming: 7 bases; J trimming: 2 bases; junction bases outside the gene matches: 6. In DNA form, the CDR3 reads TGTGCCAGCAACGACAGGGGGGACGGCAATCAGCCCCAGCATTTT. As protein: CASNDRGDGNQPQHF.

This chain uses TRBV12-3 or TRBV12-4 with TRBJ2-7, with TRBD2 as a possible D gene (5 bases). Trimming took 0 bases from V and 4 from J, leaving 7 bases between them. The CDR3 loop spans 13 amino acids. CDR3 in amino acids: CASSLARGYEQYF. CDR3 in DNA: TGTGCCAGCAGTTTAGCACGCGGGTACGAGCAGTACTTC.

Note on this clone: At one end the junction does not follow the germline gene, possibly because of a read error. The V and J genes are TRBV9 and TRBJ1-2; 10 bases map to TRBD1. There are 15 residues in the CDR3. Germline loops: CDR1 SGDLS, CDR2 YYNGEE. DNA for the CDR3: TGTGCCAGCAGCGTTGTGGGGGGACAGGGGACTGAACTCTTCTTC. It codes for CASSVVGGQGTELFF. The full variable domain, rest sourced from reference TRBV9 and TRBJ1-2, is DSGVTQTPKHLITATGQRVTLRCSPRSGDLSVYWYQQSLDQGLQFLIQYYNGEERAKGNILERFSAQQFPDLHSELNLSSLELGDSALYFCASSVVGGQGTELFFGSGTRLTVV.

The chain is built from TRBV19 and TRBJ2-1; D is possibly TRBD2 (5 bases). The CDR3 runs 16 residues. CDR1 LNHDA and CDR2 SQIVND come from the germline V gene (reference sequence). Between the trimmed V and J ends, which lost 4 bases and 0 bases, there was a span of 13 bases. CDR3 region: CASSSLQRSSYNEQFF. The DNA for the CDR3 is TGTGCCAGTAGTAGCCTCCAGCGGAGCTCCTACAATGAGCAGTTCTTC.

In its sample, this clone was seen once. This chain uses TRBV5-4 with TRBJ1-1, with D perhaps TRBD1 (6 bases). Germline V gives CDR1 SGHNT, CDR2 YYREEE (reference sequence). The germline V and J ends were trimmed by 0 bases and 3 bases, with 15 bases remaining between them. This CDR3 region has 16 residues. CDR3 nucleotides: TGTGCCAGCAGCTTGGTGGCGGACAGTAGCGACACTGAAGCTTTCTTT. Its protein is CASSLVADSSDTEAFF.

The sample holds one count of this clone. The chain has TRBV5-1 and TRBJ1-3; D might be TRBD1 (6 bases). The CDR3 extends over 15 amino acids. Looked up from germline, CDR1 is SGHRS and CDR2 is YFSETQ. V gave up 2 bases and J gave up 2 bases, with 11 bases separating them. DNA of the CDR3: TGCGCCAGCAGCTTAGGGTCAGGGGCTGGAAACACCATATATTTT. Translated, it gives CASSLGSGAGNTIYF.

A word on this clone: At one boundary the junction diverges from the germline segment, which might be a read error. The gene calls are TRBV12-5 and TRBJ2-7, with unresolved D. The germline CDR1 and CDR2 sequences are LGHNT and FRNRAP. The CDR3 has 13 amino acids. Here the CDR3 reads CASGFYSSHEQYF. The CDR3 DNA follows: TGTGCTAGTGGTTTTTACAGCTCCCACGAGCAGTACTTC.

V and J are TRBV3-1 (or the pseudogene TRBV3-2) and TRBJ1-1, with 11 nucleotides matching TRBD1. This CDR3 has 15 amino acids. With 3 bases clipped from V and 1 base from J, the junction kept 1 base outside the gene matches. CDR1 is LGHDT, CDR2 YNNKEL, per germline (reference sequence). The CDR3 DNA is TGTGCCAGCAGCCAGGACAGGGGGCCGAACACTGAAGCTTTCTTT. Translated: CASSQDRGPNTEAFF.

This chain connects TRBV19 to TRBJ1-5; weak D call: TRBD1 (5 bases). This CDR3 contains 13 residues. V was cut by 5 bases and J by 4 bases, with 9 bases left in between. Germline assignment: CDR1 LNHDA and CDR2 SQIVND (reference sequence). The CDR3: CASSVTGNQPQHF. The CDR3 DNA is TGTGCCAGTAGTGTTACAGGAAATCAGCCCCAGCATTTT.

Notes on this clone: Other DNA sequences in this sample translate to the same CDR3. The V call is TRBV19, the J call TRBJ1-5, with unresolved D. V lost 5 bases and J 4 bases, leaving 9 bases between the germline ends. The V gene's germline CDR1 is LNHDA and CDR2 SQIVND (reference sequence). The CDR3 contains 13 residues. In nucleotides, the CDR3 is TGTGCCAGTAGTGGAGACCGGAATCAGCCCCAGCATTTT. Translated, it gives CASSGDRNQPQHF.

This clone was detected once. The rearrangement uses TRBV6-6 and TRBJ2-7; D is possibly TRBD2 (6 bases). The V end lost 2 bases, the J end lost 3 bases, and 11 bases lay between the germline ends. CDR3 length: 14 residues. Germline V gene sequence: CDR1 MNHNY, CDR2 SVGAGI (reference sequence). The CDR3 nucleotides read TGTGCCAGCAGTTACCCCGCGGGAAGCTACGAGCAGTACTTC. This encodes CASSYPAGSYEQYF.

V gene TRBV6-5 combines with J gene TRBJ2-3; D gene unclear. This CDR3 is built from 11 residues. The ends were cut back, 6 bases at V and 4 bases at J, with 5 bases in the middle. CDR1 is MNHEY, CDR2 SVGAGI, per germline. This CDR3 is CASSLADTQYF. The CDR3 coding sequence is TGTGCCAGCAGCCTAGCAGATACGCAGTATTTT.

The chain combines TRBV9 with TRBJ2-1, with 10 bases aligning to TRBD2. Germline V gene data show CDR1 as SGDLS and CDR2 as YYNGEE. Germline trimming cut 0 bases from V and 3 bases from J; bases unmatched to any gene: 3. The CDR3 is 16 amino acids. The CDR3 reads CASSVDLAGDYNEQFF. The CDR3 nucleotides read TGTGCCAGCAGCGTAGACCTAGCGGGGGACTACAATGAGCAGTTCTTC.

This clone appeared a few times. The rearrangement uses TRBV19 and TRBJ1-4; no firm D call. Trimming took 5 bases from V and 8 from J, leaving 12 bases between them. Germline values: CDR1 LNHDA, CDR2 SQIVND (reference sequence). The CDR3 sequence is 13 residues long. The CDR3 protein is CASSGQVWEKLFF. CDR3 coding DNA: TGTGCCAGTAGTGGGCAGGTTTGGGAAAAACTGTTTTTT. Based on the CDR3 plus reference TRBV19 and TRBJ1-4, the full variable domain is DGGITQSPKYLFRKEGQNVTLSCEQNLNHDAMYWYRQDPGQGLRLIYYSQIVNDFQKGDIAEGYSVSREKKESFPLTVTSAQKNPTAFYLCASSGQVWEKLFFGSGTQLSVL.

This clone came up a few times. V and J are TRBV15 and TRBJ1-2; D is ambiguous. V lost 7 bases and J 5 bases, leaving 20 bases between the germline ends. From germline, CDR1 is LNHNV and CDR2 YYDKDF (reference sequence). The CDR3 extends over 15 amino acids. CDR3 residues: CATMGQVGWFYGYTF. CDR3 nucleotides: TGTGCCACCATGGGCCAAGTGGGCTGGTTTTATGGCTACACCTTC.

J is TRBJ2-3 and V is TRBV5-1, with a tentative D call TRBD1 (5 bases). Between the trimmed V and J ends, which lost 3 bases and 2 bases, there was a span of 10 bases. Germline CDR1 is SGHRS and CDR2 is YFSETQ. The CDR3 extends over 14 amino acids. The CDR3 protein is CASSSGHYTDTQYF. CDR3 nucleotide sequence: TGCGCCAGCAGCTCAGGACATTACACAGATACGCAGTATTTT.

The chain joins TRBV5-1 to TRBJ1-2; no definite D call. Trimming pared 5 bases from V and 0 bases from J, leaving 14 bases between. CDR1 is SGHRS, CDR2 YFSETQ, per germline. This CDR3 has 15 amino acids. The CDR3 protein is CASSVSGSTNYGYTF. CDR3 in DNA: TGCGCCAGCAGTGTTTCGGGATCTACTAACTATGGCTACACCTTC.

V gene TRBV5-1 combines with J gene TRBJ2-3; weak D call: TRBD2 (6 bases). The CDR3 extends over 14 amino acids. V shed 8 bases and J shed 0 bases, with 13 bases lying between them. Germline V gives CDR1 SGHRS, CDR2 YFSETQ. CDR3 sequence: CASGGDSSTDTQYF. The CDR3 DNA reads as TGCGCCAGTGGCGGGGACTCTAGCACAGATACGCAGTATTTT.